Listed below are T cell receptor beta chains from one sample, sequenced in a study of blood T cells in healthy people across ages. From the 5' RACE reads, TCRdb called clonotypes with MiXCR, one entry per CDR3 protein. The sample yields approximately 760,000 distinct CDR3 sequences, 20% to 30% seen once. These sequences were also reported in another study, on T cells of mothers and their children.

Sequencing used blood. The source of these receptors is a boy aged 5-17 years in good health. CDR3s include the opening cysteine and the closing phenylalanine or tryptophan. Each record gives: clone size, J gene, V gene, CDR3 protein. Clone size is stated in some rows and not others, as once, few, many or a class when expanded.

-,TRBJ2-1,TRBV4-3,CASSQGVESSYNEQFF
-,TRBJ1-4,TRBV3-1,CASSLIRETNEKLFF
-,TRBJ2-7,TRBV29-1,CSVEVTSYGQYF
few,-,TRBV5-1,CASSLSTGGDEQFF
many,TRBJ2-5,TRBV20-1,CSVLSGGASGTQYF
-,TRBJ2-1,TRBV24-1,CATRGGQPPQFF
-,TRBJ2-3,TRBV7-9,CASISTAGASTDTQYF
-,TRBJ1-4,TRBV28,CASSYPGESNEKLFF
few,TRBJ2-5,TRBV29-1,CSVRTSGKQETQYF
-,TRBJ2-2,TRBV6-5,CASSYFPTNTGELFF
-,TRBJ1-2,TRBV6-1,CASSLTGRGGFYGYTF
few,TRBJ2-1,TRBV7-3,CASSPHGSSGGYNEQFF
-,TRBJ1-1,TRBV24-1,CATREVGVDTEAFF
few,TRBJ2-7,TRBV27,CASSQRTDYEQYF
few,TRBJ2-3,TRBV20-1,CSARGQGNGDTQYF
-,TRBJ2-3,TRBV12-3/TRBV12-4,CASSLRPYTDTQNF
-,TRBJ1-2,TRBV27,CASSPIDRSHYGYTF
few,TRBJ2-3,TRBV12-3/TRBV12-4,CASSDPGTSGGDTQYF
few,TRBJ2-5,TRBV21-1,CASSKGGTPLQETQYF
few,TRBJ2-3,TRBV5-1,CASSFPGVSDTQYF
-,TRBJ2-1,TRBV5-1,CASSLGRTSGRLWDEQFF
few,TRBJ2-2,TRBV21-1,CASPTLGQGPKSRTGELFF
-,TRBJ2-5,TRBV21-1,CASSEPGQGAKQAETQYF
few,TRBJ1-4,TRBV2,CASSGTAPREKLFF
-,TRBJ1-1,TRBV27,CASSWRGANTEAFF
-,TRBJ2-2,TRBV5-4,CASSLLGAGTGELFF
-,TRBJ2-5,TRBV7-9,CASSLGGQGETQYF
-,TRBJ2-7,TRBV5-1,CASREWTEHEQYF
-,TRBJ1-2,TRBV12-3/TRBV12-4,CASSFGRGASYGYTF
-,TRBJ1-2,TRBV6-5,CASSSPGADYGYTF
few,TRBJ2-6,TRBV25-1,CASSVGGDPGANVLTF
-,-,TRBV5-5,CANSPGTGGTYEQYF
-,TRBJ2-3,TRBV5-1,CASSLRDTQWDTQYF
-,TRBJ2-3,TRBV2,CASSLTSGRSTDTQYF
-,TRBJ1-2,TRBV5-1,CASSLDSGIDYGYTF
many,TRBJ2-3,TRBV7-2,CASSPGLSTDTQYF
few,TRBJ2-5,TRBV2,CASSSQGTTKTQYF
-,TRBJ1-2,TRBV20-1,CSARDREREEGYTF
-,TRBJ2-7,TRBV20-1,CSARGLDLYEQYF
few,TRBJ2-5,TRBV5-1,CASSLGRDRFRETQYF
few,TRBJ2-1,TRBV20-1,CSARDRRDDEQFF
-,TRBJ1-4,TRBV6-6,CASSYSLSAYEKLFF